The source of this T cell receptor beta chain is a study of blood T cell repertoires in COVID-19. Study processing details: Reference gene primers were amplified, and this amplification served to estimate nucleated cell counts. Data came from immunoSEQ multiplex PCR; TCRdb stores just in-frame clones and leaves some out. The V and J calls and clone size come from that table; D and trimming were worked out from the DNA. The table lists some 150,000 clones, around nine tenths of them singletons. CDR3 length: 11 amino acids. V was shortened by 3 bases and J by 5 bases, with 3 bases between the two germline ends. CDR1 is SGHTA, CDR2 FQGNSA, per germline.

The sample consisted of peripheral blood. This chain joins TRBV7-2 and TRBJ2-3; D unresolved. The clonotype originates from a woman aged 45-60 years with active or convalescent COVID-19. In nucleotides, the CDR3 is TGTGCCAGCAGCTTCGGAGATACGCAGTATTTT. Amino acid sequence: CASSFGDTQYF.